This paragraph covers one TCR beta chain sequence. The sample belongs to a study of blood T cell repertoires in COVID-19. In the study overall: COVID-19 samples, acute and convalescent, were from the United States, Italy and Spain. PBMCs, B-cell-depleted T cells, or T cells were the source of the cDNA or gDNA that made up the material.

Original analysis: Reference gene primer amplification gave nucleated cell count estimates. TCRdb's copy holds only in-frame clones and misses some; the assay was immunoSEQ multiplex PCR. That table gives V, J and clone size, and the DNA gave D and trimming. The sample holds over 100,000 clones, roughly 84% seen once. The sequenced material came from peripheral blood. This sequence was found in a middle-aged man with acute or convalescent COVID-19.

The CDR3 region is CAILRGLAGGGEQFF. CDR3 DNA sequence: TGTGCCATCTTGCGGGGACTAGCGGGAGGGGGTGAGCAGTTCTTC. The J gene is TRBJ2-1, the V gene TRBV10-3; TRBD2 matches 16 bases. The CDR3 is 15 amino acids. Germline CDR1 and CDR2: ENHRY and SYGVKD. V lost 8 bases to trimming and J lost 9 bases; unmatched junction nucleotides: 7.